These 6 T cell receptor beta chains were sequenced from one sample in a study of blood T cells in healthy people across ages. Together with a sample-barcoded 5' primer, a J-beta primer mix was included in a second PCR lasting about 7 to 12 cycles. TCRdb called the 5' RACE reads again in MiXCR, with one record for every CDR3 protein. The sample carries around 1,000,000 distinct CDR3 sequences, around 25% recorded once. These same data were also listed under a study on T cells of mothers and their children.

The source material was blood. The receptors here all came from a girl aged 2 to 9 in good health.

This rearrangement joins TRBV29-1 to TRBJ2-3; D perhaps matches TRBD2 (5 bases). V was cut by 3 bases and J by 2 bases, with 9 bases left in between. This CDR3 is 13 amino acids long. CDR1 and CDR2 from the germline V gene are SQVTM and ANQGSEA. In nucleotides, the CDR3 is TGCAGCGTTGACTGGACTTCCACAGATACGCAGTATTTT. Its protein product is CSVDWTSTDTQYF.

The chain recombines TRBV7-2 with TRBJ2-1; 11 positions match TRBD2. The end of the DNA is better explained by TRBJ2-7, so the J call may be wrong. The germline V gene encodes CDR1 SGHTA and CDR2 FQGNSA. This CDR3 contains 19 residues. The DNA for the CDR3 is TGTGCCAGCAGCTTAAGTAATCTTCGACTAGCGGGGAGTTCCTACGAGCAGTACTTC. It encodes CASSLSNLRLAGSSYEQYF.

The chain has TRBV29-1 and TRBJ2-3, with 8 bases aligning to TRBD2. CDR3 length equals 16 residues. In germline, CDR1 is SQVTM, CDR2 ANQGSEA. Germline trimming cut 4 bases from V and 1 base from J; bases unmatched to any gene: 10. The CDR3 nucleotides are TGCAGCGTTGCATGGGAGACTAGCGAGGGCACAGATACGCAGTATTTT. This encodes CSVAWETSEGTDTQYF.

This clonotype was observed a handful of times. The chain joins TRBV3-1 to TRBJ2-5; D is ambiguous. This CDR3 comprises 15 residues. Germline V lookup: CDR1 LGHDT, CDR2 YNNKEL (reference sequence). V was cut by 2 bases and J by 4 bases, with 14 bases left in between. As DNA, the CDR3 is TGTGCCAGCAGCCAACCCGACCCGCTCCGAGAGACCCAGTACTTC. Its protein is CASSQPDPLRETQYF.

The chain couples TRBV28 to TRBJ2-4; 7 positions agree with TRBD1. The CDR3 length is 13 residues. Trimming took 8 bases from V and 6 from J; bases not matched to a gene: 7. Germline CDR1 MDHEN, CDR2 SYDVKM. CDR3 DNA sequence: TGTGCCAGCCTGGGACAGTTAATAAACATTCAGTACTTC. It yields the protein CASLGQLINIQYF.

This chain connects TRBV11-1 to TRBJ1-1; D remains unclear. V shed 5 bases and J shed 6 bases, with 13 bases lying between them. CDR1 and CDR2 from the germline V gene are SGHAT and FQDESV (reference sequence). The CDR3 extends over 13 amino acids. The CDR3 coding sequence is TGTGCCAGCAGCGAGATAGGACGGCCTGAAGCTTTCTTT. This translates into CASSEIGRPEAFF.